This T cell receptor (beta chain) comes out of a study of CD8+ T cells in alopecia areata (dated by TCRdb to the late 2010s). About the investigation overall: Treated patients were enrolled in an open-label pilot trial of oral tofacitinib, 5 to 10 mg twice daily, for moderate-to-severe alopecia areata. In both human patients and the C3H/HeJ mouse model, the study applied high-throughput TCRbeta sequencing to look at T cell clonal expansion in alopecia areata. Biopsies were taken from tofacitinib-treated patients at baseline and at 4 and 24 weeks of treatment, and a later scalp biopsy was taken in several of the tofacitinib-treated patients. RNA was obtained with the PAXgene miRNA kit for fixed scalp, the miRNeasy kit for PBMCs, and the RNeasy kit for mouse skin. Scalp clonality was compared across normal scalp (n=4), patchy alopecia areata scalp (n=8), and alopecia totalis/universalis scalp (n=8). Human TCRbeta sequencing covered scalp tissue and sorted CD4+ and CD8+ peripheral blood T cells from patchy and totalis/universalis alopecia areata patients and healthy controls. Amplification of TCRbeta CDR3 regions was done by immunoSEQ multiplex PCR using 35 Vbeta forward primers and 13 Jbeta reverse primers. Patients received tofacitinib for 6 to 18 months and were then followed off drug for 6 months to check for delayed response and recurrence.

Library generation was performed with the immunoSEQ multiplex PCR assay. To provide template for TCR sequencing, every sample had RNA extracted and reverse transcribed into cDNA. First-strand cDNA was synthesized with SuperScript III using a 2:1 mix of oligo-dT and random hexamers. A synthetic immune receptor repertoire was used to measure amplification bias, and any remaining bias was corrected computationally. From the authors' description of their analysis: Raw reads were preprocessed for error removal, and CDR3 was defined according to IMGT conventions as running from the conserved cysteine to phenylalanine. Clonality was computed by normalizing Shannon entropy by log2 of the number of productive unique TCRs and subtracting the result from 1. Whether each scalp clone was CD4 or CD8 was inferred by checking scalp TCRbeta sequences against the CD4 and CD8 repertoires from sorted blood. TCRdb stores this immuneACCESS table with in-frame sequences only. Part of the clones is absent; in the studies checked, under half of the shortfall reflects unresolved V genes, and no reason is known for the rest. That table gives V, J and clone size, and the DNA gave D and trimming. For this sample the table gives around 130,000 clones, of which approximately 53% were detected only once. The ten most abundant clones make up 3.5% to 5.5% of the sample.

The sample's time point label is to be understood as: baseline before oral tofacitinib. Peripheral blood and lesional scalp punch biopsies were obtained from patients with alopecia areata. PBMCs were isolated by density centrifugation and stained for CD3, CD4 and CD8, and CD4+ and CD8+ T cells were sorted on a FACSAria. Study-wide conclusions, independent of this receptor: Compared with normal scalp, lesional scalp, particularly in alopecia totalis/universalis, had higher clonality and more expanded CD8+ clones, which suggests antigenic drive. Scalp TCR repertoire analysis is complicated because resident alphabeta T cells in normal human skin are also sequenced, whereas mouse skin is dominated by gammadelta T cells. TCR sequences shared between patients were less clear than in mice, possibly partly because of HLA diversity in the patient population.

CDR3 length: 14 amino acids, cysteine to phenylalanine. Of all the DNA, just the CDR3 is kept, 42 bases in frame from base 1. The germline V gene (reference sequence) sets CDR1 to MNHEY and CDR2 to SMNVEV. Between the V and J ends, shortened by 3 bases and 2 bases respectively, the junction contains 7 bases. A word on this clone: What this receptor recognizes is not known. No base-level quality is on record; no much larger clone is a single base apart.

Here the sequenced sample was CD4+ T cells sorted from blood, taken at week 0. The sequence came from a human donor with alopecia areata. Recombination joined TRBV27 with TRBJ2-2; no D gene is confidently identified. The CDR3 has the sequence CASSFWENTGELFF. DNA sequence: TGTGCCAGCAGTTTTTGGGAAAACACCGGGGAGCTGTTTTTT.